What follows are 2 T cell receptor beta chains derived from one specimen sequenced in a study of identical twins. TCRdb reanalysed the 5' RACE reads using MiXCR and keeps one entry per CDR3 protein. Of roughly 770,000 distinct CDR3 sequences in the sample, roughly 18% were seen once. The same sample was also used in a study of T cells expressing NK-cell markers.

Sequencing was carried out using PBMCs. The receptors come from a woman younger than 35 in good health.

This clonotype was seen a handful of times. The V gene is TRBV9, the J gene TRBJ2-7; the D is unclear. The germline V gene has CDR1 SGDLS and CDR2 YYNGEE. The CDR3 runs to 15 residues. Trimming stripped 0 bases from V and 0 bases from J, with 10 bases between. The CDR3 region is CASSVGATSSYEQYF. The CDR3 region has the DNA TGTGCCAGCAGCGTAGGGGCAACCAGCTCCTACGAGCAGTACTTC.

For the CDR3, the DNA is TGCGCCAGCAGCCAAGATTGGAGACAGGGGGTGACCTACGAGCAGTACTTC. This sequence encodes CASSQDWRQGVTYEQYF. The genes are TRBV4-3 and TRBJ2-7; 9 nucleotides align to TRBD1. This CDR3 region has 17 residues. Germline values: CDR1 LGHNA, CDR2 YSLEER. Trimming at V came to 0 bases and at J to 2 bases, leaving 8 bases not matched to a gene.